This T cell receptor (beta chain) was recovered during a study of cytomegalovirus exposure and HLA in healthy donors. Study context: The platform used for the approximately 120 validation repertoires matched that of the approximately 670 first-cohort repertoires, a later analysis reported. Study outcomes and limitations: Diagnosis of cytomegalovirus status made by the classifier reportedly showed high specificity and sensitivity. Confirmation was obtained in vitro that a few CMV-associated chains are specific for CMV antigens. The listing of 150 or so TCR beta chains classed them as cytomegalovirus-associated.

As concerns this clone: Antigen unknown.

Repertoires were generated with immunoSEQ multiplex PCR, while TCRdb's copy carries only in-frame clones and drops some. The table has 200,000 or so clones, around 83% seen once. The V and J ends lost 4 bases and 0 bases respectively, with 13 bases between them. From germline, CDR1 is SNHLY and CDR2 FYNNEI. The CDR3 length is 17 residues. This chain connects TRBV2 to TRBJ2-6; TRBD1 might be the D (5 bases). Sample: PBMCs. The sequence was collected from a woman in her 30s in good health and CMV-seropositive. DNA of the CDR3: TGTGCCAGCAGTGGAATGGACACCCGCTCTGGGGCCAACGTCCTGACTTTC. Amino acid sequence: CASSGMDTRSGANVLTF.